These T cell receptor beta chains were read from a single sample in a study of T-cell reconstitution after alpha-beta-depleted transplantation in children. TCRdb re-analysed the PCR reads in MiXCR, keeping a single row per CDR3 protein. The sample yields roughly 82,000 distinct CDR3 sequences, 13% to 15% seen once. The sequences come from PBMCs, mostly from graft donor cells, collected 180 days after TCRalphabeta/CD19-depleted stem cell transplant. These receptors were obtained from a male patient aged 2 to 9 who had a stem cell transplant for acute lymphoblastic leukemia, so the T cells may come from the graft donor. The CDR3 runs from the conserved cysteine through the conserved F or W. A D gene is named only where the DNA matches it firmly. Rows may omit the clone size; those that give it use once, few, many or a size class.

size,D,V,J,length,DNA,CDR3
.,.,TRBV10-3,TRBJ1-5,13,TGTGCCATCAGGGCGACATTAAATCAGCCCCAGCATTTT,CAIRATLNQPQHF
.,.,TRBV21-1,TRBJ2-7,17,TGTGCCAGCAGCAAAGATCAGAAGGGCAGGGGCTCCTACGAGCAGTACTTC,CASSKDQKGRGSYEQYF
few,.,TRBV28,TRBJ2-3,15,TGTGCCAGCAGTCTTATTGGGCGGGAAAGGGATACGCAGTATTTT,CASSLIGRERDTQYF
.,.,TRBV5-1,TRBJ2-7,14,TGCGCCAGCAGCTTGGCTGCCGGGTCCTACGAGCAGTCCTTC,CASSLAAGSYEQSF
.,TRBD2,TRBV7-2,TRBJ2-7,13,TGTGCCAGCAGCTCTAGAGGTAGCGGGAGGGTGTACTTC,CASSSRGSGRVYF
.,TRBD2,TRBV6-4,TRBJ2-1,13,TGTGCATCGAGGGCTAGCGGAGACAATGAGCAGTTCTTC,CASRASGDNEQFF
.,.,TRBV20-1,TRBJ2-3,15,TGCAGTGCTAGAGGCGGTTCCTTCTCCACAGATACGCAGTATTTT,CSARGGSFSTDTQYF
.,.,TRBV20-1,TRBJ2-1,17,TGCAGTGCTAGAGATCTCACCGGGACACGAGTAGTCCATGAGCAGTTCTTC,CSARDLTGTRVVHEQFF
.,.,TRBV20-1,TRBJ2-2,17,TGCAGTGCTAGAGATCTCAGACTCCCCGCGAACACCGGGGAGCTGTTTTTT,CSARDLRLPANTGELFF
many,.,TRBV29-1,TRBJ1-2,12,TGCAGCGTTGGGAGACGGCTCTATGGCTACACCTTC,CSVGRRLYGYTF
few,.,TRBV5-1,TRBJ2-7,16,TGCGCCAGCAGCTCGAACGGCTGGGACACCTCTGGGGAGCAGTACTTC,CASSSNGWDTSGEQYF
.,TRBD2,TRBV25-1,TRBJ2-5,13,TGTGCCAGCAGGACTAGCAGACAAGAGACCCAGTACTTC,CASRTSRQETQYF
.,.,TRBV21-1,TRBJ2-1,17,TGTGCCAGCAGCAAAGGTCCCTGCGTAAGCTCCTACAATGAGCAGTTCTTC,CASSKGPCVSSYNEQFF
many,TRBD1,TRBV4-2,TRBJ1-2,17,TGTGCCAGCAGCCAAGAAACGTTTGGACAGGCTAACTATGGCTACACCTTC,CASSQETFGQANYGYTF
few,.,TRBV10-3,TRBJ2-4,15,TGTGCCATCAGTGAGTCAGCCCTAGCCAAAAACATTCAGTACTTC,CAISESALAKNIQYF
.,TRBD1,TRBV29-1,TRBJ2-7,13,TGCAGCGTCCCGGGACAGAGCTCCTACGAGCAGTACTTC,CSVPGQSSYEQYF
few,.,TRBV12-3/TRBV12-4,TRBJ2-7,13,TGTGCCAGCACTCGCGGGGGCGAGTACGAGCAGTACTTC,CASTRGGEYEQYF
.,.,TRBV28,TRBJ2-3,14,TGTGCCAGCAGCCCGGCAGGGTTAGGAGATACGCAGTATTTT,CASSPAGLGDTQYF
.,TRBD2,TRBV11-1,TRBJ2-1,20,TGTGCCAGCAGCTTATACTACCTTCTTTTGCGGGAGACTAACTACAATGAGCAGTTCTTC,CASSLYYLLLRETNYNEQFF
.,.,TRBV10-3,TRBJ1-2,12,TGTGCCATCTCGCAGGCACAAGTCAGCTACACCTTC,CAISQAQVSYTF
few,TRBD2,TRBV20-1,TRBJ2-3,13,TGCAGTGCGCCTCGGGGGGGGGCAGATACGCAGTATTTT,CSAPRGGADTQYF